Listed here is a single TCR beta chain. J gave up 8 bases and V 3 bases, and 12 bases lay outside the gene matches. This CDR3 has 16 amino acids. Germline V lookup: CDR1 SGDLS, CDR2 YYNGEE. Here immunoSEQ multiplex PCR was the method, and the copy in TCRdb shows in-frame clones only, minus some. Of roughly 86,000 clones listed, roughly 91% are singletons. These data belong to a study of blood T cell repertoires in COVID-19. Study summary: Spain, Italy and the United States supplied samples that represented acute and convalescent COVID-19. PBMCs, B-cell-depleted T cells, or T cells were the source of the cDNA or gDNA that made up the material.

The clonotype originates from a woman aged 45 to 65 in a cohort sampled during active COVID-19. The rearrangement links TRBV9 to TRBJ2-3, with TRBD2 identical over 10 bases. The sample taken for sequencing was peripheral blood. CDR3 DNA sequence: TGTGCCAGCAGCGCCACCGGGACTAGCGCCTCGTCTACGCAGTATTTT. Protein sequence: CASSATGTSASSTQYF.